This T cell receptor beta chain is from a study of cytomegalovirus exposure and HLA in healthy donors. PCR was performed using 60 Vbeta and 13 Jbeta primers. Sequencing was performed with immunoSEQ multiplex PCR; in TCRdb, only in-frame clones are kept and a portion is missing. The sample comprises about 160,000 clones, 82% of which are singletons, and over 1.2% rests with the top ten. The germline V gene encodes CDR1 LNHDA and CDR2 SQIVND (reference sequence). V dropped 5 bases and J dropped 0; count of bases not matched to a gene: 7. This CDR3 has 16 amino acids. Input material: PBMCs. The source of this sequence is a girl aged 5-17 years in good health and CMV-seropositive. This chain connects TRBV19 to TRBJ2-1; 7 bases line up with TRBD2. The chain's CDR3 is CASSLRGDSSYNEQFF. CDR3 DNA: TGTGCCAGTAGTCTTCGGGGGGATAGCTCCTACAATGAGCAGTTCTTC.